The rows below give T cell receptor beta chains drawn from one sample of a study of T-cell reconstitution after alpha-beta-depleted transplantation in children. TCRdb redid the calling of the PCR reads with MiXCR, one entry per CDR3 protein. The data contain approximately 520,000 distinct CDR3 sequences, approximately 10% of them singletons. The input for sequencing was PBMCs, mostly from graft donor cells, taken 180 days after TCRalphabeta/CD19-depleted stem cell transplant. Receptors were obtained from a female patient aged 2-9 years who had a stem cell transplant for aplastic anemia, so the T cells may come from the graft donor. Both conserved end residues are part of each CDR3. D genes are given only for firm matches. Clone size is stated in some rows and not others, as once, few, many or a class when expanded.

d_call j_call clone_size v_call cdr3_nt cdr3_aa
. TRBJ2-7 . TRBV27 TGTGCCAGCAGCTCAGCGGTGGGGGCCTACGAGCAGTACTTC CASSSAVGAYEQYF
. TRBJ2-5 few TRBV20-1 TGCAGTGCTAGTACGTCAGAAACCAGGGCCCAGTACTTC CSASTSETRAQYF
. TRBJ1-6 . TRBV12-5 TGTGCTAGTGGTTTGATACTGACGGGGAGCTCCTATAATTCACCCCTCCACTTT CASGLILTGSSYNSPLHF
TRBD1 TRBJ1-4 few TRBV5-1 TGCGCCAGCAGCTTGGCCGCCGGGACAGGGAATGAAAAACTGTTTTTT CASSLAAGTGNEKLFF
. TRBJ1-6 few TRBV12-3/TRBV12-4 TGTGCCAGCAGCATAGACCGGGGTTCACCCCTCCACTTT CASSIDRGSPLHF
. TRBJ2-1 . TRBV29-1 TGCAGCGTTGATACGAGCTCCTACAATGAGCAGTTCTTC CSVDTSSYNEQFF
. TRBJ2-5 few TRBV7-8 TGTGCCAGCAGCTTAAGGGAGATCACACGAGAGACCCAGTACTTC CASSLREITRETQYF
. TRBJ1-5 . TRBV28 TGTGCCAGCAGTCTCTTAAAGGGGGGTAGCAATCAGCCCCAGCATTTT CASSLLKGGSNQPQHF
TRBD2 TRBJ2-7 . TRBV6-1 TGTGCCAGCAGGTCACCGGGACTAGCGGGAGGGAACGAGCAGTACTTC CASRSPGLAGGNEQYF
. TRBJ2-1 . TRBV24-1 TGTGCCACCTCAGCGGGTGGGGCGATTTACAATGAGCAGTTCTTC CATSAGGAIYNEQFF
TRBD1 TRBJ1-2 . TRBV2 TGTGCCAGCAGTCCCGGGACAGGGAACACCTTC CASSPGTGNTF
. TRBJ1-1 . TRBV12-3/TRBV12-4 TGTGCCAGCAGTTTCGTGGGGGCTACTGAAGCTTTCTTT CASSFVGATEAFF
. TRBJ2-1 . TRBV7-3 TGTGCCAGCAGCTCCCTCGGCGAAGTAGGTGCCAATGAGCAGTTCTTC CASSSLGEVGANEQFF
TRBD1 TRBJ2-1 few TRBV4-1 TGCGCCAGCAGCCAAGATAGTCTGAGAGAACAGGGGGCGAACAATGAGCAGTTCTTC CASSQDSLREQGANNEQFF
. TRBJ1-5 few TRBV6-5 TGTGCCAGCAGTTTAAAGCTCAATCAGCCCCAGCATTTT CASSLKLNQPQHF
TRBD2 TRBJ2-3 many TRBV20-1 TGCAGTGCTAGAGTCCTAGCGGGCTATACGCAGTATTTT CSARVLAGYTQYF
TRBD1 TRBJ2-2 many TRBV12-3/TRBV12-4 TGTGCCAGCAGTCACAGGGGGTTCACCGGGGAGCTGTTTTTT CASSHRGFTGELFF
. TRBJ2-5 few TRBV12-3/TRBV12-4 TGTGCCAGCAGTTCGAGGGGTCGCCGCTCGGGAGAGACCCAGTACTTC CASSSRGRRSGETQYF
. TRBJ1-2 . TRBV14 TGTGCCAGCAGCCAACCTGGGGATAGGGGGGTTTATGGCTACACCTTC CASSQPGDRGVYGYTF
TRBD2 TRBJ2-1 few TRBV6-5 TGTGCCAGCAGTTTCGGACTAGCGGGGACCTACAATGAGCAGTTCTTC CASSFGLAGTYNEQFF
. TRBJ2-3 few TRBV7-6 TGTGCCAGCAGCTTAGTTGGGCCTACGCAGTATTTT CASSLVGPTQYF
. TRBJ2-1 . TRBV20-1 TGCAGTGCTCCCCAGGGGAGCAATGAGCAGTTCTTC CSAPQGSNEQFF
TRBD1 TRBJ1-1 . TRBV7-3 TGTGCCAGCAGCGTCTACAGGGGGCGAAACACTGAAGCTTTCTTT CASSVYRGRNTEAFF
. TRBJ1-1 . TRBV7-2 TGTGCCAGCAGCTCCAGGGTCATCACTGAAGCTTTCTTT CASSSRVITEAFF
TRBD1 TRBJ2-3 few TRBV7-2 TGTGCCAGCAGCTTCTCGGGGACAGGGGTAGATACGCAGTATTTT CASSFSGTGVDTQYF
. TRBJ1-1 few TRBV4-3 TGCGCCAGCAGCCAAGCGCGGCAGTACGACACTGAAGCTTTCTTT CASSQARQYDTEAFF
TRBD2 TRBJ2-1 . TRBV4-3 TGCGCCAGCAGCCAAAGACTAGCGGGGCTATACAATGAGCAGTTCTTC CASSQRLAGLYNEQFF
TRBD1 TRBJ1-1 . TRBV7-8 TGTGCCAGCAGCGTATTAGGGGACAGGGTGGACACTGAAGCTTTCTTT CASSVLGDRVDTEAFF
TRBD2 TRBJ2-1 few TRBV5-1 TGCGCCAGCAGCCAAACCGGGACTACCCTCGGGCAGTTCTTC CASSQTGTTLGQFF
TRBD2 TRBJ2-3 few TRBV11-2 TGTGCCAGCAGGTTTACTAGCGGGAGTCCCCTCGATACGCAGTATTTT CASRFTSGSPLDTQYF
. TRBJ1-5 few TRBV2 TGTGCCAGCAGCGGTGACAGCGTACGTAGCAATCAGCCCCAGCATTTT CASSGDSVRSNQPQHF
. TRBJ2-5 many TRBV4-3 TGCGCCAGCAGCCAAGTTTGGTCCGGGAGAGAGACCCAGTACTTC CASSQVWSGRETQYF
TRBD2 TRBJ2-5 few TRBV4-2 TGTGCCAGCAGCCGTCGTCGGACTAGCGGGAGGGCAGGACAAGAGACCCAGTACTTC CASSRRRTSGRAGQETQYF